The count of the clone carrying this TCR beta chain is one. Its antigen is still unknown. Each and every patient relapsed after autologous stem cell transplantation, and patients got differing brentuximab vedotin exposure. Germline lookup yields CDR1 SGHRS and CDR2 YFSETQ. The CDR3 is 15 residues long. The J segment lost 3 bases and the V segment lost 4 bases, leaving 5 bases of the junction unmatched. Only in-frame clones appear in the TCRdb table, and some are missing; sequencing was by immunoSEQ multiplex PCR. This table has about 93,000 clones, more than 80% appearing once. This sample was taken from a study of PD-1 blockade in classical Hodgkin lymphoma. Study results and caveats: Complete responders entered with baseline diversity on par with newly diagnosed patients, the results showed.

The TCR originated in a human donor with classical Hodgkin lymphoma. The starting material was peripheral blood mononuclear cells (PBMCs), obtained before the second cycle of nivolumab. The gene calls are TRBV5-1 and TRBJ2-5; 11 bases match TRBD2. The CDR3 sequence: CASSHSGRVEETQYF. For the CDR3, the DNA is TGCGCCAGCAGCCATAGCGGGAGGGTAGAAGAGACCCAGTACTTC.